The source of this TCR beta chain is a study of OX40 agonist ivuxolimab in advanced cancers. Across the whole study: An agonistic anti-OX40 (CD134) antibody, ivuxolimab, was used to treat the patients. Melanoma, hepatocellular carcinoma, head and neck or renal cell cancer occurred in dose-escalation patients.

Study-wide results and caveats: Expansion of clones was among the lowest in partial responders at 0.1-3.0 mg/kg.

This table comes from immunoSEQ multiplex PCR, and its TCRdb copy is limited to in-frame clones, with some not included. The repertoire holds around 40,000 clones, with around 80% as singletons. Concerning this clone itself: Its antigen remains unknown.

Germline loops: CDR1 KGHSH, CDR2 LQKENI. This CDR3 comprises 16 residues. V lost 2 bases and J lost 1, with 15 bases in between. Sequencing used CD4+ or CD8+ T cells sorted from blood, obtained in a trial of the OX40 agonist ivuxolimab. This clonotype was sampled from an adult with an advanced solid tumor such as melanoma, head and neck, liver or kidney cancer. This chain uses TRBV18 with TRBJ2-7; the D gene is possibly TRBD1 (7 bases). The chain's CDR3 is CASSPKGGDRSYEQYF. The CDR3 nucleotides are TGTGCCAGCTCACCAAAAGGCGGGGACAGATCCTACGAGCAGTACTTC.